This record covers a single TCR beta chain. In its sample, this clone was seen once. This clone's antigen is unknown. Base qualities are missing; no much larger clone stands one base away. This sample was included in a study of blood T cell repertoires in COVID-19 (dated by TCRdb to 2020 to 2021). With respect to the entire study: Samples from collaborators originated in the United States, Italy and Spain and spanned both the acute and convalescent phases of COVID-19. The prospective study material was composed of cDNA or gDNA derived from T cells, B-cell-depleted T cells, or PBMCs. The dataset comprised deeply sampled blood TCRbeta repertoires from subjects exposed to, actively infected with, or recovered from COVID-19. The repertoires were made available in a free public database intended to serve as a resource for research on the immune response to SARS-CoV-2. Samples were obtained from the ongoing ImmuneRACE study (first 160 participants) and from over 1,000 subjects provided by 6 global collaborators. Sample metadata almost always included a de-identified subject ID, COVID-19 status, age in years and sex. Where HLA class I and class II types were available, the types were taken from metadata supplied by the sample provider, not from assay-based typing. Study-wide conclusions, independent of this receptor: How much clinical and demographic metadata was included differed by source and by participant, and the metadata was provided uncurated.

TCRbeta CDR3 regions were amplified from genomic DNA using the immunoSEQ Assay, a bias-controlled multiplex PCR. For the original study's pipeline: Within the assay, amplification of reference gene primers was used to estimate how many nucleated cells each sample contained. Sequence reads were collapsed and filtered to measure the absolute abundance of every unique TCRbeta CDR3 rearrangement. Productive Simpson clonality was computed per sample as the square root of Simpson's diversity index over productive rearrangements. TCRdb's version of the immuneACCESS table is confined to in-frame rearrangements and falls short of the full clone set. An unresolved V gene accounts for under half of the shortfall where checked; the remainder is of unknown origin. The DNA gave D and trimming, while V, J and clone size come from that table. The sample includes around 330,000 clones, with over 75% observed a single time. Roughly 4.1% of the sample is taken by the ten largest.

Via the germline V gene (reference sequence), CDR1 is SEHNR and CDR2 FQNEAQ. Reading from cysteine to phenylalanine, the CDR3 counts 16 amino acids. CDR3 DNA is the only sequence kept; it has 48 bases, read in frame from the first base. After removal of 8 bases from V and 5 bases from J, the junction retains 13 bases not matched to a gene. Each collaborating institution followed its own protocols to collect whole blood in K2EDTA tubes. For TCRbeta analysis, collaborators shipped samples as frozen whole blood, isolated PBMCs, or DNA extracted from either of those sample types. The material sequenced was peripheral blood. The sequence was obtained from a woman aged 50 to 60 with active or convalescent COVID-19. In this chain, TRBV7-9 is recombined with TRBJ2-7; the junction holds 12 bases that match TRBD2. The CDR3 is CASPVGLAGKGDEQYF. The base sequence is TGTGCCAGCCCCGTTGGACTAGCGGGAAAGGGCGACGAGCAGTACTTC. Joined to the reference TRBV7-9 and TRBJ2-7 proteins, this CDR3 gives the full variable domain: DTGVSQNPRHKITKRGQNVTFRCDPISEHNRLYWYRQTLGQGPEFLTYFQNEAQLEKSRLLSDRFSAERPKGSFSTLEIQRTEQGDSAMYLCASPVGLAGKGDEQYFGPGTRLTVT.